The entry that follows covers one T cell receptor beta chain sequence. The J segment lost 7 bases and the V segment lost 3 bases, leaving 9 bases of the junction unmatched. Germline V gene sequence: CDR1 LGHNA, CDR2 YSLEER. The CDR3 is made up of 17 amino acids. TCR beta chains were sequenced at survey level with immunoSEQ. Clones were read by immunoSEQ multiplex PCR, and TCRdb kept only the in-frame ones, dropping some. Of some 68,000 clones in the sample, just over 90% were seen once. Sequences were obtained from PBMCs. The sequence was collected from a man aged 35 to 55 with rheumatoid arthritis. V gene TRBV4-3 combines with J gene TRBJ2-7; the match to TRBD2 covers 16 bases. This chain's CDR3 is CASSQGLAGGPGGEQYF. CDR3 nucleotide sequence: TGCGCCAGCAGCCAGGGACTAGCGGGAGGGCCCGGGGGGGAGCAGTACTTC.